One and the same sample provided the 22 T cell receptor beta chains below, sequenced in a study of T cell clones after liver transplantation. Clones were read by immunoSEQ multiplex PCR, and TCRdb kept only the in-frame ones, dropping some. The sample has about 120,000 clones; 90% are singletons. The sample in question was CD4+ T cells from blood, obtained 12 months after liver transplant. All receptors come from a human patient who received a liver transplant. Some T cells may originate from the graft donor.

The genes are TRBV10-3 and TRBJ2-1; 12 nucleotides align to TRBD2. Germline trimming cut 2 bases from V and 5 bases from J; bases unmatched to any gene: 16. CDR3 length: 20 amino acids. The germline V gene has CDR1 ENHRY and CDR2 SYGVKD. The CDR3 DNA reads TGTGCCATCAGTGAGGACGGCTTAACTAGCGGGAGGCCGTTCAACAATGAGCAGTTCTTC. Translation gives CAISEDGLTSGRPFNNEQFF.

The chain uses TRBV11-2 and TRBJ2-5; D gene ambiguous. Germline lookup yields CDR1 SGHAT and CDR2 FQNNGV. This CDR3 comprises 13 residues. V gave up 5 bases and J gave up 1 base, with 8 bases separating them. CDR3 nucleotides: TGTGCCAGCAGCCGGATACCCCAAGAGACCCAGTACTTC. Translating gives CASSRIPQETQYF.

This clone is a singleton in its sample. The chain joins TRBV2 to TRBJ2-5; D gene uncertain. The CDR3 covers 13 residues. CDR1 SNHLY and CDR2 FYNNEI come from the germline V gene. V was shortened by 5 bases and J by 4 bases, with 11 bases between the two germline ends. This CDR3 is CASSRKPLETQYF. In DNA, the CDR3 is TGTGCCAGCAGTAGGAAACCGTTAGAGACCCAGTACTTC.

This clone was recorded at least ten times. The chain employs TRBV30 and TRBJ1-2, with no clear D. Trimming removed 2 bases at V and 4 bases at J, with 5 bases between. This CDR3 comprises 11 residues. In germline, CDR1 is GTSNPN, CDR2 SVGIG (reference sequence). The chain's CDR3 is CAWSSSYGYTF. The CDR3 nucleotides read TGTGCCTGGAGTAGTTCCTATGGCTACACCTTC.

The chain combines TRBV19 with TRBJ2-7; D possibly matches TRBD1 or TRBD2 (5 bases each). CDR3 size: 14 residues. CDR1 and CDR2 from the germline V gene are LNHDA and SQIVND (reference sequence). Trimming left V 7 bases short and J 5 bases short, with 18 bases between. The CDR3: CASTRRQGSHEQYF. The CDR3 DNA sequence: TGTGCCAGTACCAGGAGGCAGGGTTCCCACGAGCAGTACTTC.

The V and J genes are TRBV28 and TRBJ2-2; 8 nucleotides match TRBD2. The germline gives CDR1 MDHEN, CDR2 SYDVKM. The CDR3 has 11 amino acids. V lost 8 bases, J lost 7 bases, and 0 bases stayed unmatched. CDR3 nucleotides: TGTGCCAGCCTAGCGGGCGGGGAGCTGTTTTTT. Encoded protein: CASLAGGELFF.

This clone has more than one count but fewer than ten. The chain carries TRBV2 and TRBJ2-5; TRBD2 might be the D (5 bases). This CDR3 is 13 amino acids long. Germline V gives CDR1 SNHLY, CDR2 FYNNEI. Between the trimmed V and J ends, which lost 7 bases and 5 bases, there was a span of 14 bases. The CDR3 nucleotides are TGTGCCAGCATAACCGAGACGGGGGAGACCCAGTACTTC. This gives the protein CASITETGETQYF.

This clone appeared once. The chain employs TRBV7-9 and TRBJ2-1, with D possibly matching TRBD1 (5 bases). Germline values: CDR1 SEHNR, CDR2 FQNEAQ (reference sequence). The CDR3 is made up of 13 amino acids. V was pared by 5 bases and J by 4 bases, with 9 bases between. The CDR3 is CASSTGVYNEQFF. For the CDR3, the DNA is TGTGCCAGCAGCACAGGCGTTTACAATGAGCAGTTCTTC. The full variable domain, rest sourced from reference TRBV7-9 and TRBJ2-1, is DTGVSQNPRHKITKRGQNVTFRCDPISEHNRLYWYRQTLGQGPEFLTYFQNEAQLEKSRLLSDRFSAERPKGSFSTLEIQRTEQGDSAMYLCASSTGVYNEQFFGPGTRLTVL.

CDR3 bases: TGCAGTGCTGAGACCTTGGGGGAGCTGTTTTTT. It encodes CSAETLGELFF. V gene TRBV20-1 combines with J gene TRBJ2-2, with no clear D. Per the germline V gene, CDR1 is DFQATT and CDR2 is SNEGSKA (reference sequence). The V and J ends lost 5 bases and 8 bases respectively, with 9 bases between them. CDR3 size: 11 residues.

J is TRBJ2-7 and V is TRBV27; 9 bases are a match to TRBD1. V lost 6 bases to trimming and J lost 3 bases; unmatched junction nucleotides: 9. The CDR3 sequence is 15 residues long. Germline assignment: CDR1 MNHEY and CDR2 SMNVEV (reference sequence). The CDR3 loop is CASSLTGTGIYEQYF. As DNA, the CDR3 is TGTGCCAGCAGCCTAACCGGGACAGGGATCTACGAGCAGTACTTC.

The V gene is TRBV2, the J gene TRBJ2-3; TRBD1 matches at 7 bases. Trimming removed 6 bases from V and 2 bases from J; junction bases left unmatched: 11. CDR1 is SNHLY and CDR2 is FYNNEI in the germline V gene. The CDR3 length is 16 residues. CDR3 protein: CASRGDRDLYTDTQYF. The DNA for the CDR3 is TGTGCCAGCAGAGGTGACAGGGACCTATACACAGATACGCAGTATTTT.

The chain has TRBV4-2 and TRBJ2-7, with 12 bases that match TRBD2. Germline loops: CDR1 LGHNA, CDR2 YNFKEQ. The length of the CDR3 is 16 residues. Losses at the gene ends were 1 base for V and 3 bases for J; bases not matched to a gene: 4. CDR3 residues: CASSQALAGGLYEQYF. CDR3 nucleotides: TGTGCCAGCAGCCAAGCGCTAGCGGGAGGGCTCTACGAGCAGTACTTC.

The chain links TRBV30 to TRBJ2-4; possibly TRBD1 for D (6 bases). The V end lost 1 base, the J end lost 0 bases, and 10 bases lay between the germline ends. The germline gives CDR1 GTSNPN, CDR2 SVGIG (reference sequence). CDR3 length: 15 residues. This CDR3 reads CAWSDRALAKNIQYF. CDR3 in DNA: TGTGCCTGGAGTGACAGGGCATTAGCCAAAAACATTCAGTACTTC. The full variable domain, completed using reference TRBV30 and TRBJ2-4, is SQTIHQWPATLVQPVGSPLSLECTVEGTSNPNLYWYRQAAGRGLQLLFYSVGIGQISSEVPQNLSASRPQDRQFILSSKKLLLSDSGFYLCAWSDRALAKNIQYFGAGTRLSVL.

The chain uses TRBV11-2 and TRBJ2-2; 11 positions match TRBD2. The CDR3 sequence is 16 residues long. The germline V gene encodes CDR1 SGHAT and CDR2 FQNNGV. The V gene end was trimmed by 5 bases and the J gene end by 0 bases; junction bases not matched to a gene: 2. The CDR3 here is CASSVSGRANTGELFF. In nucleotides, the CDR3 is TGTGCCAGCAGCGTTAGCGGGAGGGCGAACACCGGGGAGCTGTTTTTT. Full variable domain (missing parts from reference TRBV11-2 and TRBJ2-2): EAGVAQSPRYKIIEKRQSVAFWCNPISGHATLYWYQQILGQGPKLLIQFQNNGVVDDSQLPKDRFSAERLKGVDSTLKIQPAKLEDSAVYLCASSVSGRANTGELFFGEGSRLTVL.

DNA for the CDR3: TGTGCCAGCACCCTTGGGGATAGAGGGGGGGTTGAGACCCAGTACTTC. Encoded protein: CASTLGDRGGVETQYF. The V gene is TRBV11-3, the J gene TRBJ2-5; D might be TRBD2 (7 bases). Trimming removed 7 bases at V and 5 bases at J, with 23 bases between. Germline CDR1 and CDR2: SGHNT and YENEEA. CDR3 length: 16 amino acids.

The chain employs TRBV5-4 and TRBJ2-7; a weak D match, TRBD2 (5 bases). The germline V and J ends were trimmed by 3 bases and 2 bases, with 12 bases remaining between them. This CDR3 contains 14 residues. The germline V gene encodes CDR1 SGHNT and CDR2 YYREEE (reference sequence). The CDR3 sequence is CASSWKGAPYEQYF. The DNA for the CDR3 is TGTGCCAGCAGCTGGAAGGGAGCCCCCTACGAGCAGTACTTC.

In this sample, this clone turned up many times. The chain's CDR3 is CASSGYLQETQYF. The DNA for the CDR3 is TGTGCCAGCAGTGGGTACTTACAAGAGACCCAGTACTTC. This sequence joins TRBV2 and TRBJ2-5; no clear D. CDR3 length: 13 amino acids. Deletions cut 4 bases from V and 2 bases from J, with 8 bases between. Germline lookup yields CDR1 SNHLY and CDR2 FYNNEI.

This chain connects TRBV7-6 to TRBJ2-7; 9 positions agree with TRBD1. V gave up 0 bases and J gave up 6 bases; unmatched junction bases: 6. The CDR3 covers 15 residues. Germline V gene sequence: CDR1 SGHVS, CDR2 FNYEAQ. The chain's CDR3 is CASSLASGTGSEQYF. The CDR3 bases are TGTGCCAGCAGCTTAGCATCAGGGACAGGGAGCGAGCAGTACTTC. Looking up the rest from reference TRBV7-6 and TRBJ2-7 gives the full variable domain: GAGVSQSPRYKVTKRGQDVALRCDPISGHVSLYWYRQALGQGPEFLTYFNYEAQQDKSGLPNDRFSAERPEGSISTLTIQRTEQRDSAMYRCASSLASGTGSEQYFGPGTRLTVT.

V is TRBV28 and J is TRBJ1-5, with TRBD1 matching over 7 bases. The junction had 5 bases not matched to a gene; V was cut back by 3 bases and J by 0 bases. Germline assignment: CDR1 MDHEN and CDR2 SYDVKM. The CDR3 has 16 amino acids. In nucleotides, the CDR3 is TGTGCCAGCAGTTTCATCAGGGGGTATAGCAATCAGCCCCAGCATTTT. Its translation is CASSFIRGYSNQPQHF.

V usage is TRBV2 and J usage is TRBJ2-7; no definite D call. The CDR3 is 14 residues long. V was clipped by 6 bases and J by 0 bases, with 12 bases between them. Germline values: CDR1 SNHLY, CDR2 FYNNEI. CDR3 DNA: TGTGCCAGCAGATACAAACAGAGCTCCTACGAGCAGTACTTC. Translating gives CASRYKQSSYEQYF.

The chain employs TRBV5-1 and TRBJ2-5, with D possibly matching TRBD2 (5 bases). Germline V gene lookup returns CDR1 SGHRS and CDR2 YFSETQ. This CDR3 is 15 amino acids long. V lost 0 bases and J 2 bases, leaving 11 bases between the germline ends. CDR3 in amino acids: CASSLVGVRQETQYF. CDR3 sequence (DNA): TGCGCCAGCAGCTTGGTCGGGGTGCGGCAAGAGACCCAGTACTTC. Based on the CDR3 plus reference TRBV5-1 and TRBJ2-5, the full variable domain is KAGVTQTPRYLIKTRGQQVTLSCSPISGHRSVSWYQQTPGQGLQFLFEYFSETQRNKGNFPGRFSGRQFSNSRSEMNVSTLELGDSALYLCASSLVGVRQETQYFGPGTRLLVL.

This chain links TRBV9 with TRBJ1-3; the D is unclear. Germline values: CDR1 SGDLS, CDR2 YYNGEE. V lost 0 bases to trimming and J lost 0 bases, with 7 bases between them. The CDR3 loop spans 15 amino acids. The CDR3 sequence is CASSVGIDSGNTIYF. In DNA form, the CDR3 reads TGTGCCAGCAGCGTAGGAATCGACTCTGGAAACACCATATATTTT. The whole variable domain, filled in from reference TRBV9 and TRBJ1-3, reads DSGVTQTPKHLITATGQRVTLRCSPRSGDLSVYWYQQSLDQGLQFLIQYYNGEERAKGNILERFSAQQFPDLHSELNLSSLELGDSALYFCASSVGIDSGNTIYFGEGSWLTVV.